This T cell receptor beta chain was observed in a study of T-cell reconstitution after alpha-beta-depleted transplantation in children. As concerns this clonotype: Its antigen is still unknown.

Study-wide results and limits: After one year, T-cell counts and TCRbeta diversity mostly came from new T cells. After transplant, high TCRbeta diversity at day 60 in some patients arose from surviving recipient T cells and thymic progenitors.

A TCRbeta library incorporating unique molecular identifiers was prepared. MiXCR, applied by TCRdb to the PCR reads, yields one record per CDR3 protein. The table includes fewer than 85,000 distinct CDR3 sequences, less than 15% detected once. The germline CDR1 and CDR2 sequences are MNHEY and SVGAGI. V lost 2 bases to trimming and J lost 7 bases; unmatched junction nucleotides: 4. This CDR3 is 13 amino acids long. The TCR was taken from a male patient aged 2 to 9 who had a stem cell transplant for acute lymphoblastic leukemia, so the T cells may come from the graft donor. Here the sequenced sample was PBMCs, mostly from graft donor cells, taken 180 days after TCRalphabeta/CD19-depleted stem cell transplant. V usage is TRBV6-5 and J usage is TRBJ1-1, with 7 bases identical to TRBD1. Here the CDR3 DNA reads TGTGCCAGCAGTTACGGGACAGACGGTGAAGCTTTCTTT. Translated, it gives CASSYGTDGEAFF.